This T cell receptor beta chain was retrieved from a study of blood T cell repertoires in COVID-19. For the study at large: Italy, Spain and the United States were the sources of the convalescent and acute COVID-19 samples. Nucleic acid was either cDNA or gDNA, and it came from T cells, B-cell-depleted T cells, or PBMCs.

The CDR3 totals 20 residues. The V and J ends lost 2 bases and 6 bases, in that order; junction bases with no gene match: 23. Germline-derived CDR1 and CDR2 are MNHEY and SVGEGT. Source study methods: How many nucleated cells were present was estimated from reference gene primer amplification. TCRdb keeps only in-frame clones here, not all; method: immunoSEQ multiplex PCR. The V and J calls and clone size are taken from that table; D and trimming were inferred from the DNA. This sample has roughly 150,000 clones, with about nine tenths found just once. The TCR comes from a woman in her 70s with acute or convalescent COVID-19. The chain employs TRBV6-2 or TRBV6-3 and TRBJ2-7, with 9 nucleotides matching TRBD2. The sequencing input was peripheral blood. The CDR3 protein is CASSYPEVAEKGLAILEQYF. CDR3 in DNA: TGTGCCAGCAGTTACCCCGAAGTGGCTGAAAAGGGACTAGCTATTCTCGAGCAGTACTTC.